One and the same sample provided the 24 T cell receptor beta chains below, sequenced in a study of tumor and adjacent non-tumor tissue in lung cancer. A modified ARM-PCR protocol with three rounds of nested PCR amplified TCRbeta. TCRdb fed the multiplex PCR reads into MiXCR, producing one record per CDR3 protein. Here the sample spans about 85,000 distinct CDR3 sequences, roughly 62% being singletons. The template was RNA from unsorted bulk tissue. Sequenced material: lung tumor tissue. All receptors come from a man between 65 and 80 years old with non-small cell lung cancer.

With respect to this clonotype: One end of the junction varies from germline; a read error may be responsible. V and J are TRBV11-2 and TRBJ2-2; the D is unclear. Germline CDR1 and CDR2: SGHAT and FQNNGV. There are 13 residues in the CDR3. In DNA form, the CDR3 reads TGTACCAGCAGTTTAAAAGGAACCGGGGAGCTGTTTTTT. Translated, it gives CTSSLKGTGELFF.

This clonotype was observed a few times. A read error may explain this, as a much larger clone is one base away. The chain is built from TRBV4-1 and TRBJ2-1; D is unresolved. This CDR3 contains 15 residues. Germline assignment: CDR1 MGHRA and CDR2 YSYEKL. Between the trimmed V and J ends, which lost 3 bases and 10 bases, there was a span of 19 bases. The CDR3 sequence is CASSQASGVKKEQFF. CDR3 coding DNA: TGCGCCAGCAGCCAGGCGAGTGGGGTCAAGAAGGAGCAGTTCTTC.

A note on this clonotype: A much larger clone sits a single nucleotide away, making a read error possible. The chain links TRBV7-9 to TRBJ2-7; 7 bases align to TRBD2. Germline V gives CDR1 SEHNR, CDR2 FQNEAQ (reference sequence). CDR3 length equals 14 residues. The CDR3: CANSLAGRAYEQYF. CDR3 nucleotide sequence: TGTGCCAACAGCTTAGCGGGCAGAGCCTACGAGCAGTACTTC.

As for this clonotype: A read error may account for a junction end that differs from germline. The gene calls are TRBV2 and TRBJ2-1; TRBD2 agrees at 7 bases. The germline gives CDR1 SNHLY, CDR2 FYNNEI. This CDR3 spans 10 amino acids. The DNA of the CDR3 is TGTGTCAGCAGTGAGGGACTACAGTTCTTC. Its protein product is CVSSEGLQFF.

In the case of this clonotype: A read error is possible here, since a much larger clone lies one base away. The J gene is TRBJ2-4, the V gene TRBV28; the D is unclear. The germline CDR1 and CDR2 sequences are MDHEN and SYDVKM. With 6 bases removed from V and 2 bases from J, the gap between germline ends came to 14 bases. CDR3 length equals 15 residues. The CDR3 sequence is CASSIQILTKNIQYF. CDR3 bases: TGTGCCAGCAGCATACAGATCTTAACCAAAAACATTCAGTACTTC.

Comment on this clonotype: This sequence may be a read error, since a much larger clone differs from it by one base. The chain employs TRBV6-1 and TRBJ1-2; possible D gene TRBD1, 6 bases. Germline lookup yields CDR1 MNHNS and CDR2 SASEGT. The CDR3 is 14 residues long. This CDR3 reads CVSSELTGFYGYTF. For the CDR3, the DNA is TGTGTCAGCAGTGAATTGACAGGCTTCTATGGCTACACCTTC.

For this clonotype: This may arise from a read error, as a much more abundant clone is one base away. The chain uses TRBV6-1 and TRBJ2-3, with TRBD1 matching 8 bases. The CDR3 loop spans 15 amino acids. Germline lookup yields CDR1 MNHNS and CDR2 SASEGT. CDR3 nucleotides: TGTACCAGCGCCCTTCAGGGGGCGTTCACAGATACGCAGTATTTT. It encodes CTSALQGAFTDTQYF.

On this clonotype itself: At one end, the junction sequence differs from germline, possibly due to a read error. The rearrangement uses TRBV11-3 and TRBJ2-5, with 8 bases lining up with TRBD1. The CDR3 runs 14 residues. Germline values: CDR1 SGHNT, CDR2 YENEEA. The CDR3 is CPRSIRQGLETQYF. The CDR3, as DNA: TGTCCCAGGAGCATACGACAGGGGCTGGAGACCCAGTACTTC. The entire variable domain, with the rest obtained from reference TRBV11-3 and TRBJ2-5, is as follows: EAGVVQSPRYKIIEKKQPVAFWCNPISGHNTLYWYLQNLGQGPELLIRYENEEAVDDSQLPKDRFSAERLKGVDSTLKIQPAELGDSAVYLCPRSIRQGLETQYFGPGTRLLVL.

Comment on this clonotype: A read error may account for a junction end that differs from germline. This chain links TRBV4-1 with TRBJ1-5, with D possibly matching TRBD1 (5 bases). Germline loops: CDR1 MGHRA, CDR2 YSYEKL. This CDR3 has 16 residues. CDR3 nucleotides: TGCGCCAGCAGCCGGGGGGGGTTCGGAGGCAATCAGCACCAGCATTTT. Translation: CASSRGGFGGNQHQHF.

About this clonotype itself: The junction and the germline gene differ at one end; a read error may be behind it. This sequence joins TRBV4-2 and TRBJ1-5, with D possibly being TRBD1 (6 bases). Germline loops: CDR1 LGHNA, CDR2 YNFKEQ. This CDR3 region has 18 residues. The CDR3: CASSRERMQGMSNQPQHF. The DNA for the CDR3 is TGTGCGAGCAGCCGAGAGAGGATGCAGGGGATGAGCAATCAGCCCCAGCATTTT.

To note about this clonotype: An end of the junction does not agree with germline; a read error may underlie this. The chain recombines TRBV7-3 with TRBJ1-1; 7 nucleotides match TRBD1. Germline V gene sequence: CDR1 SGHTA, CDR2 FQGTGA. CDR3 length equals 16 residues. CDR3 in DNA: TGTGCCAGCAGCCATCGACAGGGTGTGGACGGTTCTGATGCTTTCTTT. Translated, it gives CASSHRQGVDGSDAFF. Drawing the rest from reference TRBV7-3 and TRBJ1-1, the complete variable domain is GAGVSQTPSNKVTEKGKYVELRCDPISGHTALYWYRQSLGQGPEFLIYFQGTGAADDSGLPNDRFFAVRPEGSVSTLKIQRTERGDSAVYLCASSHRQGVDGSDAFFGQGTRLTVV.

The CDR3 DNA reads as TGTGCCAGCTTAGCTGGGAACACTGAAGCTTTCTTT. Protein product: CASLAGNTEAFF. The chain carries TRBV11-2 and TRBJ1-1; D not certain. The V gene lost 8 bases and the J gene lost 1 base, with 8 bases spanning the gap. Germline V lookup: CDR1 SGHAT, CDR2 FQNNGV. The length of the CDR3 is 12 residues.

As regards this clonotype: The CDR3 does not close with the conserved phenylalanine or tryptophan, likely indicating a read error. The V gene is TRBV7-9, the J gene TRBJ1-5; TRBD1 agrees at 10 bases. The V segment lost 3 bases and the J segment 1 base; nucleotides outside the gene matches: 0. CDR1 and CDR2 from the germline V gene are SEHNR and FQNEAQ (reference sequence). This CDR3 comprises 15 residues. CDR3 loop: CASSLGQGSNQPQHS. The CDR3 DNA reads TGTGCCAGCAGCTTGGGACAGGGGAGCAATCAGCCCCAGCATTCT.

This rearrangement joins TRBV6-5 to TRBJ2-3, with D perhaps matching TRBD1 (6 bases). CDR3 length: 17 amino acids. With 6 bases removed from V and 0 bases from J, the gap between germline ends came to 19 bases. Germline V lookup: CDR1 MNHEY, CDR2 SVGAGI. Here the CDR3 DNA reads TGTGCCAGCAGCCGCGAACCCGGGACAACTAGCACAGATACGCAGTATTTT. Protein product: CASSREPGTTSTDTQYF.

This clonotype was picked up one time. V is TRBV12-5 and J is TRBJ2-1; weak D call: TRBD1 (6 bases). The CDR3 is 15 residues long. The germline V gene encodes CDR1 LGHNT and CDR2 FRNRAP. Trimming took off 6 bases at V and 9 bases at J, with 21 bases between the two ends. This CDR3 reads CASGQFQGPTCEQFF. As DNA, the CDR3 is TGTGCTAGTGGCCAGTTTCAGGGGCCCACCTGTGAGCAGTTCTTC.

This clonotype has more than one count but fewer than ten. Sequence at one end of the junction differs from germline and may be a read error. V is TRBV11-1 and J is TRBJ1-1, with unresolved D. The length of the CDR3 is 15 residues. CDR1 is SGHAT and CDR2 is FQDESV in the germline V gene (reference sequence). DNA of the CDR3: TGTGCCAGCAGCTTGATCGAGGCCAGGAACATTGAAGCTTTCTTT. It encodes CASSLIEARNIEAFF.

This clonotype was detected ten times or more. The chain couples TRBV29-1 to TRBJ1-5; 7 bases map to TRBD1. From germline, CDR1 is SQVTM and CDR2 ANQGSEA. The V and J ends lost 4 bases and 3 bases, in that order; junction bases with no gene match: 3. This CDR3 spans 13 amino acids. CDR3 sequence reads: CSVGDRLNQPQHF. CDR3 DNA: TGCAGCGTTGGGGACAGACTCAATCAGCCCCAGCATTTT.

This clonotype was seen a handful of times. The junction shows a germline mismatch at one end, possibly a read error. CDR3 in amino acids: CANSVGAGMNSPLHF. DNA of the CDR3: TGTGCCAACAGTGTCGGGGCAGGGATGAATTCACCCCTCCACTTT. V gene TRBV2 combines with J gene TRBJ1-6; a possible D gene is TRBD1 (5 bases). The germline CDR1 and CDR2 sequences are SNHLY and FYNNEI. This CDR3 comprises 15 residues.

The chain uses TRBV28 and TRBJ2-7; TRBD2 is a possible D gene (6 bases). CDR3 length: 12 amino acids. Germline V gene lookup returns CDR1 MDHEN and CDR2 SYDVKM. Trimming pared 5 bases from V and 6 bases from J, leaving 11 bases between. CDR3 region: CASSPQAGEQYF. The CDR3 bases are TGTGCCAGCAGTCCACAAGCGGGCGAGCAGTACTTC.

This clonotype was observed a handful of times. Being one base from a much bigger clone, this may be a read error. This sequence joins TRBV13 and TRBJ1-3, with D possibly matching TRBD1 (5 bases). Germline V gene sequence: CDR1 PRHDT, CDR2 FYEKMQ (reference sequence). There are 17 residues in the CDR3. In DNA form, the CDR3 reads TGTGCCAGCAGCCCCTGGGGCAGCGTACGCTCTGGAAACATCATATATTTT. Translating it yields CASSPWGSVRSGNIIYF.

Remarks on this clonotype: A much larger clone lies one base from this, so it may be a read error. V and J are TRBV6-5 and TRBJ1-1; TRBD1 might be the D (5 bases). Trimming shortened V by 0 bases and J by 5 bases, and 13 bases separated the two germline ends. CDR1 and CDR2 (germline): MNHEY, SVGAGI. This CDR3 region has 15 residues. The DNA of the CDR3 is TGTGCCAGCAGTTACTCAGGGGTGGTGGGAACTGAAGCTTTCTTT. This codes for CASSYSGVVGTEAFF.

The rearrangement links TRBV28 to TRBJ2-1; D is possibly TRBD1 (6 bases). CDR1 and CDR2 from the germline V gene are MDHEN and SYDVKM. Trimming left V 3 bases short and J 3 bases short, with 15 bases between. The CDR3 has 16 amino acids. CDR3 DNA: TGTGCCAGCAGTTTCGAAGGGGGTGGCGGCTACAATGAGCAGTTCTTC. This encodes CASSFEGGGGYNEQFF.

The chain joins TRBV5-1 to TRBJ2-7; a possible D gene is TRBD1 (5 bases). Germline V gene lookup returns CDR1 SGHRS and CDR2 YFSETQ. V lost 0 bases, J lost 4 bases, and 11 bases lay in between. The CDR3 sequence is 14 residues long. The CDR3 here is CASSLEGRGYEQYF. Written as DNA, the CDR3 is TGCGCCAGCAGCTTGGAGGGTAGGGGTTACGAGCAGTACTTC.

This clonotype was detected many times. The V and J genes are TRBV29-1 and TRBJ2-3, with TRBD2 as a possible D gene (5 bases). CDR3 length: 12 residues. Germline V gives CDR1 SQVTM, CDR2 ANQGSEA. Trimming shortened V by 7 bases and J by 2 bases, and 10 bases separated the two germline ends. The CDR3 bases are TGCAGCGGGCTCCGGGACACAGATACGCAGTATTTT. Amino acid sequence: CSGLRDTDTQYF.